Listed here is a single TCR beta chain. Its antigen remains unidentified. Other nucleotide sequences in the sample specify the same CDR3. These data are taken from a study of shared clonotypes between healthy human individuals. Study context: The plates for each donor numbered three CD4 naive, three CD4 memory, two CD8 naive and one CD8 memory.

The authors' processing: Junction-only immunoSEQ sequences carried no quality scores, so filtering differed. The protocol was immunoSEQ multiplex PCR, while the TCRdb copy is restricted to in-frame clones and leaves out a portion. The V and J calls and clone size are taken from that table; D and trimming were inferred from the DNA. The sample consists of 2.3 million or so clones, roughly 93% of them appearing once. General study points: Clonotypes shared by all four donors outscored non-shared clonotypes in generation probability. Only blood underwent sampling, and tissue repertoires likely differ.

CDR1 KGHSH and CDR2 LQKENI come from the germline V gene. V lost 2 bases and J 3 bases, leaving 7 bases between the germline ends. The CDR3 is 14 amino acids. The V and J genes are TRBV18 and TRBJ2-2, with unresolved D. Sequenced input: naive CD4+ T cells from PBMCs. This sample's subset: CD45RA+ positively selected. This receptor was obtained from a man younger than 35 in good health. Some clones in this sample may be carry-over from other donors' samples. The CDR3 region has the DNA TGTGCCAGCTCACCAACAGTTCACACCGGGGAGCTGTTTTTT. Amino acids: CASSPTVHTGELFF.